The next 20 T cell receptor beta chains were all read from a single sample in a study of control samples from healthy donors and cancer patients. The repertoire was sequenced with immunoSEQ multiplex PCR; TCRdb's copy has only in-frame clones and lacks some. The data show 130,000 or so clones, roughly 92% seen once. The sequenced sample was blood. These receptors were taken from a man between 18 and 35 years old in good health.

The V call is TRBV3-1 (or the pseudogene TRBV3-2), the J call TRBJ1-2; TRBD1 matches at 8 bases. V lost 7 bases to trimming and J lost 4 bases; unmatched junction nucleotides: 5. Germline values: CDR1 LGHDT, CDR2 YNNKEL (reference sequence). This CDR3 is 13 amino acids long. CDR3 residues: CASKGQGAYGYTF. The CDR3 nucleotides are TGTGCCAGCAAAGGGCAGGGGGCCTATGGCTACACCTTC.

DNA for the CDR3: TGTGCCACCAGCAGAGGACGGGACAGGGGGAACGAGCAGTACTTC. Translating gives CATSRGRDRGNEQYF. The chain carries TRBV15 and TRBJ2-7, with TRBD1 matching 11 bases. V lost 1 base to trimming and J lost 5 bases; unmatched junction nucleotides: 4. The CDR3 is made up of 15 amino acids. Germline V gene data show CDR1 as LNHNV and CDR2 as YYDKDF (reference sequence).

The chain is built from TRBV7-6 and TRBJ2-5, with 9 bases identical to TRBD2. The J segment lost 1 base and the V segment lost 0 bases, leaving 3 bases of the junction unmatched. The CDR3 covers 16 residues. Germline-derived CDR1 and CDR2 are SGHVS and FNYEAQ. The CDR3 here is CASSLAFSGSQETQYF. The DNA of the CDR3 is TGTGCCAGCAGCTTAGCATTTAGCGGGAGCCAAGAGACCCAGTACTTC.

V and J are TRBV13 and TRBJ2-5, with 9 bases that match TRBD2. Germline lookup yields CDR1 PRHDT and CDR2 FYEKMQ (reference sequence). The CDR3 contains 14 residues. The J segment lost 4 bases and the V segment lost 6 bases, leaving 6 bases of the junction unmatched. CDR3 nucleotide sequence: TGTGCCAGCAGACTTAGCGGGGGAGGAGAGACCCAGTACTTC. The encoded protein is CASRLSGGGETQYF.

V usage is TRBV2 and J usage is TRBJ1-2; no firm D call. The CDR3 consists of 14 residues. The germline V and J ends were trimmed by 0 bases and 2 bases, with 7 bases remaining between them. Germline loops: CDR1 SNHLY, CDR2 FYNNEI. The CDR3 nucleotides are TGTGCCAGCAGTGAAGCGTGGGGAAACTATGGCTACACCTTC. It codes for CASSEAWGNYGYTF.

J is TRBJ2-3 and V is TRBV9; D may be TRBD2 (5 bases). CDR1 is SGDLS, CDR2 YYNGEE, per germline. The CDR3 consists of 16 residues. Trimming removed 0 bases from V and 4 bases from J, with 15 bases in between. CDR3 in DNA: TGTGCCAGCAGCGTAGGGGCTAGCTTTGTTGCAGATACGCAGTATTTT. Translating it yields CASSVGASFVADTQYF.

CDR3 sequence reads: CASSDLRGAGTEAFF. The CDR3 coding sequence is TGTGCCAGCAGTGATCTCCGGGGGGCCGGCACTGAAGCTTTCTTT. The V gene is TRBV2, the J gene TRBJ1-1, with a tentative D call TRBD1 (6 bases). The CDR3 loop spans 15 amino acids. Germline lookup yields CDR1 SNHLY and CDR2 FYNNEI. V gave up 3 bases and J gave up 4 bases, with 15 bases separating them.

The rearrangement uses TRBV7-9 and TRBJ1-1, with 8 bases matching TRBD1. This CDR3 has 12 residues. The germline gives CDR1 SEHNR, CDR2 FQNEAQ (reference sequence). Trimming cost V 5 bases and J 8 bases; bases outside gene matches: 4. The CDR3 sequence is CASSRTGIEAFF. CDR3 nucleotide sequence: TGTGCCAGCAGCCGGACAGGGATAGAAGCTTTCTTT.

The chain has TRBV10-3 and TRBJ2-3, with 10 bases identical to TRBD2. Germline CDR1 is ENHRY and CDR2 is SYGVKD. The CDR3 is made up of 14 amino acids. The junction had 3 bases not matched to a gene; V was cut back by 8 bases and J by 1 base. CDR3 coding DNA: TGTGCCATCGGGGGGACTAGCGGCACAGATACGCAGTATTTT. Protein product: CAIGGTSGTDTQYF.

This clone was counted between two and nine times. The chain links TRBV2 to TRBJ2-7; 11 bases are shared with TRBD2. V lost 3 bases and J lost 3; bases outside the gene matches: 7. The V gene's germline CDR1 is SNHLY and CDR2 FYNNEI. This CDR3 spans 16 amino acids. The CDR3 loop reads CASSDYVAGGIYEQYF. CDR3 coding DNA: TGTGCCAGCAGTGATTACGTAGCGGGGGGGATCTACGAGCAGTACTTC.

The chain combines TRBV13 with TRBJ2-1; D may be TRBD1 (5 bases). Between the trimmed V and J ends, which lost 8 bases and 3 bases, there was a span of 11 bases. The CDR3 sequence is 13 residues long. Germline V gene sequence: CDR1 PRHDT, CDR2 FYEKMQ (reference sequence). The CDR3 DNA follows: TGTGCCAGCGGACACTCCGACTACAATGAGCAGTTCTTC. Residues: CASGHSDYNEQFF. Using reference TRBV13 and TRBJ2-1 for the parts outside the CDR3, the full variable domain is AAGVIQSPRHLIKEKRETATLKCYPIPRHDTVYWYQQGPGQDPQFLISFYEKMQSDKGSIPDRFSAQQFSDYHSELNMSSLELGDSALYFCASGHSDYNEQFFGPGTRLTVL.

The chain combines TRBV2 with TRBJ2-3; D remains unclear. CDR3 length equals 12 residues. Germline lookup yields CDR1 SNHLY and CDR2 FYNNEI. V shed 2 bases and J shed 5 bases, with 5 bases lying between them. For the CDR3, the DNA is TGTGCCAGCAGTGAAATTGTAGATACGCAGTATTTT. Translating gives CASSEIVDTQYF. Looking up the rest from reference TRBV2 and TRBJ2-3 gives the full variable domain: EPEVTQTPSHQVTQMGQEVILRCVPISNHLYFYWYRQILGQKVEFLVSFYNNEISEKSEIFDDQFSVERPDGSNFTLKIRSTKLEDSAMYFCASSEIVDTQYFGPGTRLTVL.

V gene TRBV29-1 combines with J gene TRBJ1-5; 8 bases match TRBD1. This CDR3 spans 13 amino acids. In germline, CDR1 is SQVTM, CDR2 ANQGSEA. The V segment lost 6 bases and the J segment 4 bases; nucleotides outside the gene matches: 5. The CDR3 sequence is CSVRDRSNQPQHF. CDR3 nucleotide sequence: TGCAGCGTGCGGGACAGGTCAAATCAGCCCCAGCATTTT.

This chain links TRBV18 with TRBJ1-1; D call uncertain. V dropped 6 bases and J dropped 1 base, with 3 bases sitting between them. CDR1 KGHSH and CDR2 LQKENI come from the germline V gene. CDR3 size: 11 residues. The CDR3 DNA reads TGTGCCAGCTCCCCGAACACTGAAGCTTTCTTT. It is translated as CASSPNTEAFF.

The rearrangement links TRBV28 to TRBJ2-4; the D gene could be TRBD1 or TRBD2 (5 bases each). Trimming cost V 2 bases and J 0 bases, with 5 bases left between them. Germline CDR1 MDHEN, CDR2 SYDVKM. The CDR3 loop spans 14 amino acids. The CDR3 loop reads CASSLGGAKNIQYF. CDR3 bases: TGTGCCAGCAGTTTAGGGGGAGCCAAAAACATTCAGTACTTC. Looking up the rest from reference TRBV28 and TRBJ2-4 gives the full variable domain: DVKVTQSSRYLVKRTGEKVFLECVQDMDHENMFWYRQDPGLGLRLIYFSYDVKMKEKGDIPEGYSVSREKKERFSLILESASTNQTSMYLCASSLGGAKNIQYFGAGTRLSVL.

V gene TRBV7-9 combines with J gene TRBJ2-7, with 11 bases aligning to TRBD2. Germline CDR1 SEHNR, CDR2 FQNEAQ (reference sequence). V lost 10 bases to trimming and J lost 3 bases; unmatched junction nucleotides: 23. This CDR3 region has 19 residues. In DNA form, the CDR3 reads TGTGCCACTTCGGGTTCCGGGCTAGCGGGGGGCCTAGGACTCTACGAGCAGTACTTC. Translation: CATSGSGLAGGLGLYEQYF.

This chain joins TRBV10-1 and TRBJ2-3; 8 nucleotides agree with TRBD2. The CDR3 consists of 19 residues. J lost 2 bases, V lost 4 bases, and 17 bases had no gene match. Germline V gene sequence: CDR1 WNHNN, CDR2 SYGVQD (reference sequence). The CDR3 sequence: CASSVTSGSFHLVTDTQYF. The CDR3 region has the DNA TGCGCCAGCAGTGTAACTAGCGGAAGTTTTCACCTAGTCACAGATACGCAGTATTTT.

This chain links TRBV7-6 with TRBJ2-2; D assignment may be TRBD1 or TRBD2 (5 bases each). Trimming cost V 0 bases and J 5 bases, with 13 bases left between them. The CDR3 runs to 16 residues. The germline V gene has CDR1 SGHVS and CDR2 FNYEAQ. The CDR3 sequence: CASSLAIARGTGELFF. The DNA of the CDR3 is TGTGCCAGCAGCTTAGCGATAGCGAGGGGAACCGGGGAGCTGTTTTTT.

The chain recombines TRBV25-1 with TRBJ1-5; D is perhaps TRBD1 (5 bases). Trimming took 2 bases from V and 5 from J, leaving 10 bases between them. The CDR3 is 14 amino acids. Germline V CDR1 and CDR2: MGHDK, SYGVNS. CDR3 in amino acids: CASSEEGRDQPQHF. The CDR3 nucleotides are TGTGCCAGCAGTGAAGAGGGCAGGGATCAGCCCCAGCATTTT.

V usage is TRBV11-2 and J usage is TRBJ1-2, with 9 bases fitting TRBD1. The CDR3 totals 16 residues. Germline CDR1 reads SGHAT; CDR2 reads FQNNGV. V shed 6 bases and J 3 bases; nucleotides not matched to a gene: 11. The CDR3 reads CASRPRTGVEDYGYTF. The CDR3 region has the DNA TGTGCCAGCAGGCCTCGGACAGGGGTGGAAGACTATGGCTACACCTTC.